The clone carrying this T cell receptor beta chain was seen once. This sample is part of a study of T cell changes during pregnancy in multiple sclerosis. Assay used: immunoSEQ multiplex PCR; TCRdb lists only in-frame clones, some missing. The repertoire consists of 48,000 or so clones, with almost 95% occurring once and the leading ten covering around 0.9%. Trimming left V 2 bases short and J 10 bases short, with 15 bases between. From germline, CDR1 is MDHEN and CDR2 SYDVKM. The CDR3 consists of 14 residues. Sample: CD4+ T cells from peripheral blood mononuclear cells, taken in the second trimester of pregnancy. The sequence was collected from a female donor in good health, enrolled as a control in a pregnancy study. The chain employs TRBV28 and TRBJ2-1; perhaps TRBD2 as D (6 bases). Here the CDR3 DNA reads TGTGCCAGCAGTTTACTGGGGGGATTTCCGGAGCAGTTCTTC. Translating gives CASSLLGGFPEQFF.